The 9 T cell receptor beta chains presented below share a single source sample, sequenced in a study of naive and memory T cell subsets. Amplification of ligated cDNA took four PCR rounds with SP2 and nested alpha and beta constant primers. TCRdb re-called the 5' RACE reads with MiXCR, one entry per CDR3 protein. The sample has tens of thousands of distinct CDR3 sequences; approximately 4.5% are singletons. An oligonucleotide containing a UMI was ligated to the 3' end of TCR cDNA. Receptors originate from a female donor in good health.

This clonotype was detected ten times or more. The chain links TRBV6-2 or TRBV6-3 to TRBJ2-1; TRBD2 aligns across 12 bases. This CDR3 is 16 amino acids long. V lost 0 bases to trimming and J lost 8 bases; unmatched junction nucleotides: 5. CDR1 and CDR2 from the germline V gene are MNHEY and SVGEGT. The CDR3 region has the DNA TGTGCCAGCAGTTACTCACTAGCGGGAGGTAGGGATGAGCAGTTCTTC. Protein sequence: CASSYSLAGGRDEQFF.

This clonotype has a count of ten or more. J is TRBJ2-2 and V is TRBV29-1; 8 bases fit TRBD2. Germline V gives CDR1 SQVTM, CDR2 ANQGSEA. The J segment lost 6 bases and the V segment lost 5 bases, leaving 8 bases of the junction unmatched. CDR3 size: 14 residues. The CDR3 protein is CSVRIPGGSGELFF. The CDR3 DNA is TGCAGCGTTAGGATTCCGGGGGGGTCCGGGGAGCTGTTTTTT.

For this clonotype: One base away lies a much larger clone, so this may be a sequencing read error. The chain uses TRBV11-1 and TRBJ1-1; D is perhaps TRBD1 (6 bases). The CDR3 totals 15 residues. Per the germline V gene, CDR1 is SGHAT and CDR2 is FQDESV (reference sequence). CDR3 protein: CASSLFQGRKTGAFF. Here the CDR3 DNA reads TGTGCCAGCAGCTTATTTCAGGGGCGGAAGACTGGAGCTTTCTTT.

This clonotype occurred many times. This chain joins TRBV19 and TRBJ2-5; D is unresolved. Trimming took 5 bases from V and 5 from J, leaving 6 bases between them. Germline CDR1 is LNHDA and CDR2 is SQIVND (reference sequence). There are 11 residues in the CDR3. Here the CDR3 reads CASSQAETQYF. The CDR3, as DNA: TGTGCCAGTAGTCAGGCTGAGACCCAGTACTTC.

This clonotype was seen ten or more times. The gene calls are TRBV11-2 and TRBJ1-2; 8 bases are shared with TRBD1. J gave up 2 bases and V 1 base, and 6 bases lay outside the gene matches. The germline gives CDR1 SGHAT, CDR2 FQNNGV. The CDR3 loop spans 16 amino acids. The CDR3 here is CASSLGRGDRNYGYTF. The CDR3 DNA reads as TGTGCCAGCAGCTTAGGAAGGGGGGACAGGAACTATGGCTACACCTTC.

This clonotype was counted a few times. The CDR3 DNA follows: TGTGCCAGTAGCTCGAAGTACAATGAGCAGTTCTTC. It yields the protein CASSSKYNEQFF. The V call is TRBV19, the J call TRBJ2-1, with no clear D. Trimming shortened V by 6 bases and J by 4 bases, and 7 bases separated the two germline ends. Germline-derived CDR1 and CDR2 are LNHDA and SQIVND (reference sequence). The CDR3 is 12 residues long.

Notes on this clonotype: It may be a read error: a sequence one base away is much more abundant. The chain links TRBV29-1 to TRBJ2-3, with D hard to call. The CDR3 is 16 amino acids. The V and J ends lost 1 base and 2 bases respectively, with 16 bases between them. In germline, CDR1 is SQVTM, CDR2 ANQGSEA. CDR3 region: CSVEVFGMTYTDTQYF. The CDR3 nucleotides are TGCAGCGTTGAAGTATTTGGGATGACATACACAGATACGCAGTATTTT.

This clonotype has a count of ten or more. V usage is TRBV6-5 and J usage is TRBJ1-1, with a tentative D call TRBD1 (5 bases). The CDR3 has 11 residues. From germline, CDR1 is MNHEY and CDR2 SVGAGI. The V end was cut by 5 bases, the J end by 8 bases, with 9 bases between. The DNA of the CDR3 is TGTGCCAGCAGTGGACACGGAGAAGCTTTCTTT. Residues: CASSGHGEAFF.

This clonotype appeared many times. The chain links TRBV29-1 to TRBJ2-1; D uncertain. This CDR3 has 13 amino acids. The V end lost 6 bases, the J end lost 0 bases, and 9 bases lay between the germline ends. Germline CDR1 SQVTM, CDR2 ANQGSEA. CDR3 DNA sequence: TGCAGCGTAGACACGAGCTCCTACAATGAGCAGTTCTTC. Translating gives CSVDTSSYNEQFF.